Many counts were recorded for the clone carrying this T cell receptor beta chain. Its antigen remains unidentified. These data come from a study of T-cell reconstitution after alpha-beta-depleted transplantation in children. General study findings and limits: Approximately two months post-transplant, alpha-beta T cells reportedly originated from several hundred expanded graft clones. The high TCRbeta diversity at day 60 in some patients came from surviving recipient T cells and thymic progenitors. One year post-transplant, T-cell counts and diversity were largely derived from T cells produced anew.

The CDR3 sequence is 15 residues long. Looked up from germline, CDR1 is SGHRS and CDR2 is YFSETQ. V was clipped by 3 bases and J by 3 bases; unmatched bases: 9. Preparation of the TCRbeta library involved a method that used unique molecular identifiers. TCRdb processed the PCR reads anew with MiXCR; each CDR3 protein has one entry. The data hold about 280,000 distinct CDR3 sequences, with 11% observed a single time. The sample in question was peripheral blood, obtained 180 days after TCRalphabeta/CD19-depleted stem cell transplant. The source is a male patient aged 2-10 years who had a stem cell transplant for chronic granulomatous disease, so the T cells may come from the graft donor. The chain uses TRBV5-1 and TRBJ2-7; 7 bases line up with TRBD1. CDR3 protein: CASSYDRESVYEQYF. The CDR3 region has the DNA TGCGCCAGCAGCTATGACAGGGAGTCCGTCTACGAGCAGTACTTC.